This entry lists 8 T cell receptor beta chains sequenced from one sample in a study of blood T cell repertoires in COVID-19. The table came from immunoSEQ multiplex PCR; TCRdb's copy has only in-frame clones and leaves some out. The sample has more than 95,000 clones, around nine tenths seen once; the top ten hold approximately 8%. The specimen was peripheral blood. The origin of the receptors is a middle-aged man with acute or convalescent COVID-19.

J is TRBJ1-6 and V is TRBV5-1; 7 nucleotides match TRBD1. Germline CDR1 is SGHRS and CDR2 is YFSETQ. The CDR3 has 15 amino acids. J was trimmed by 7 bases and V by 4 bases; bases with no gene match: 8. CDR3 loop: CASSPGQDQNSPLHF. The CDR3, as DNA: TGCGCCAGCAGCCCCGGACAGGATCAGAATTCACCCCTCCACTTT.

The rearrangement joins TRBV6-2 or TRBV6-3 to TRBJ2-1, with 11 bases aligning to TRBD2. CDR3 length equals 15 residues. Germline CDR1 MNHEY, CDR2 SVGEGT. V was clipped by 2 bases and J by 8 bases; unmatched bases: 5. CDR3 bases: TGTGCCAGCAGTTACGAGCGACTAGCGGGATATGAGCAGTTCTTC. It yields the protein CASSYERLAGYEQFF.

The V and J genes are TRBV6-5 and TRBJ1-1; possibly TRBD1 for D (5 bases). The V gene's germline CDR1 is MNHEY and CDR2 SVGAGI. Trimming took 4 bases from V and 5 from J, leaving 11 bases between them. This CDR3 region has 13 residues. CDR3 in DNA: TGTGCCAGCAGTTTTACACAGGTGACTGAAGCTTTCTTT. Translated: CASSFTQVTEAFF.

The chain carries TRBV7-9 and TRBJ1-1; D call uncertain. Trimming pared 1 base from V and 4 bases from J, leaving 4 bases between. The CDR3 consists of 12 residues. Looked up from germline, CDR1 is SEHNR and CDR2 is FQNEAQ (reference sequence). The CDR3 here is CASSLGATEAFF. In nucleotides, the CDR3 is TGTGCCAGCAGCTTAGGGGCCACTGAAGCTTTCTTT.

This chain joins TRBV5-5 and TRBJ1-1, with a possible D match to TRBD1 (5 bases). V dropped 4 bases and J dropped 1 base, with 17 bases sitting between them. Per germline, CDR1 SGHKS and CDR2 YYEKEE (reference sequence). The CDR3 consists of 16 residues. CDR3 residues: CASSRRGTAANTEAFF. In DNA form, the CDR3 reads TGTGCCAGCAGCCGACGCGGGACGGCAGCGAACACTGAAGCTTTCTTT. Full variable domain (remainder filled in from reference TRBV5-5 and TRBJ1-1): DAGVTQSPTHLIKTRGQQVTLRCSPISGHKSVSWYQQVLGQGPQFIFQYYEKEERGRGNFPDRFSARQFPNYSSELNVNALLLGDSALYLCASSRRGTAANTEAFFGQGTRLTVV.

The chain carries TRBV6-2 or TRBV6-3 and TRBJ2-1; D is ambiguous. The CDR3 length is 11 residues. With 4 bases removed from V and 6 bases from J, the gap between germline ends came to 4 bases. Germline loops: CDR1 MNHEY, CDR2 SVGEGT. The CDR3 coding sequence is TGTGCCAGCAGTTGGCTCAATGAGCAGTTCTTC. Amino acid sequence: CASSWLNEQFF.

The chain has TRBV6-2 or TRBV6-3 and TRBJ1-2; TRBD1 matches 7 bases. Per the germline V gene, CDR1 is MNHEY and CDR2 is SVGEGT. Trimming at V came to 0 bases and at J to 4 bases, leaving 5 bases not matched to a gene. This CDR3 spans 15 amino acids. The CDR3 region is CASSYSGGDVYGYTF. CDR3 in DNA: TGTGCCAGCAGTTACTCAGGGGGCGACGTCTATGGCTACACCTTC.

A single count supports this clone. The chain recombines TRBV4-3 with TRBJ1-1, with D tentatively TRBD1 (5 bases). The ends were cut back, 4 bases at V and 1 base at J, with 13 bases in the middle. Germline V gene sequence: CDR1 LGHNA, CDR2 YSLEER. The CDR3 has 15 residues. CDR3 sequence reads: CASSLFTGANTEAFF. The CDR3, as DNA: TGCGCCAGCAGCCTCTTTACAGGAGCGAACACTGAAGCTTTCTTT.